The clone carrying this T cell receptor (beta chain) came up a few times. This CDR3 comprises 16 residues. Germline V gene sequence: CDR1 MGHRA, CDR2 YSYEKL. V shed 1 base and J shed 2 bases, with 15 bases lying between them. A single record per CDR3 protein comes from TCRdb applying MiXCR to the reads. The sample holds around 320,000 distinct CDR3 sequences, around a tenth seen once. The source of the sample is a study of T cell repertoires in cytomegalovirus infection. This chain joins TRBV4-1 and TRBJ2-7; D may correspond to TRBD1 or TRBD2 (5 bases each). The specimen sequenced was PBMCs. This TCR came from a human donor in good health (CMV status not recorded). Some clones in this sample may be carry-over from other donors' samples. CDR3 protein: CASSQGVWDEAYEQYF. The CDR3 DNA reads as TGCGCCAGCAGCCAAGGGGTTTGGGACGAAGCCTACGAGCAGTACTTC.